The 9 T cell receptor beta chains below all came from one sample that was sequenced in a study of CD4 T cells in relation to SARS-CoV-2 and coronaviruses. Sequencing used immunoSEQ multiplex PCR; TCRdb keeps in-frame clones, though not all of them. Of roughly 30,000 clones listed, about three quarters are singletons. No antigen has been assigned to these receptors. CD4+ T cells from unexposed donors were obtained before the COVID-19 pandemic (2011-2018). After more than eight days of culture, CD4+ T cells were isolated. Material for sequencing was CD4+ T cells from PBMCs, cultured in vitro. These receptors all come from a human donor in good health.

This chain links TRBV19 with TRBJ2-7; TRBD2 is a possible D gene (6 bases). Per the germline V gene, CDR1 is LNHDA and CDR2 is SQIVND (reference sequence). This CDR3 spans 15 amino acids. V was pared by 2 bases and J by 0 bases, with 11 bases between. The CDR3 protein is CASSIRRGSSYEQYF. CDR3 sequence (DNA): TGTGCCAGTAGTATACGGCGGGGCAGCTCCTACGAGCAGTACTTC.

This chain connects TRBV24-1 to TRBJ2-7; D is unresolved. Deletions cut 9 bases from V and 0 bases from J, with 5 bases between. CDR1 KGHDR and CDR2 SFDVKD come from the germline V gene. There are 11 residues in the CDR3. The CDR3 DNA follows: TGTGCCACCCCTGTCTCCTACGAGCAGTACTTC. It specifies CATPVSYEQYF.

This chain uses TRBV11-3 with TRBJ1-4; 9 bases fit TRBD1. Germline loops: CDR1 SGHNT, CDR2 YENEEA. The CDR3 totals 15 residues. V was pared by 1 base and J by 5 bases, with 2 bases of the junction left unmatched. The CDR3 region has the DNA TGTGCCAGCAGCTTAGGGGGACAGGGAAATGAAAAACTGTTTTTT. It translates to CASSLGGQGNEKLFF.

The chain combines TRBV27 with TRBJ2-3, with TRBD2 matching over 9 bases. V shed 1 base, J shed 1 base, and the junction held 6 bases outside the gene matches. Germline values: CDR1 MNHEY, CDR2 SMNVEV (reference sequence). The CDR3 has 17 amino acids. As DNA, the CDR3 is TGTGCCAGCAGTTTATGGGGGGCTAGCGGGGGCACAGATACGCAGTATTTT. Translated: CASSLWGASGGTDTQYF.

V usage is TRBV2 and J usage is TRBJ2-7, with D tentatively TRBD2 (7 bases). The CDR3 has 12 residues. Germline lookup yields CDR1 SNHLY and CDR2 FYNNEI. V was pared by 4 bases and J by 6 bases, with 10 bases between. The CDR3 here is CASSAGGLEQYF. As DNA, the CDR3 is TGTGCCAGCAGTGCCGGGGGGCTCGAGCAGTACTTC.

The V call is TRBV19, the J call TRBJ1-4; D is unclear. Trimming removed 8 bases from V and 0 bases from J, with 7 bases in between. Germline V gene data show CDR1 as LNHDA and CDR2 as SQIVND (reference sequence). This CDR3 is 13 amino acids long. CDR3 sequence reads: CASLSATNEKLFF. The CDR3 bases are TGTGCCAGTCTGAGTGCAACTAATGAAAAACTGTTTTTT.

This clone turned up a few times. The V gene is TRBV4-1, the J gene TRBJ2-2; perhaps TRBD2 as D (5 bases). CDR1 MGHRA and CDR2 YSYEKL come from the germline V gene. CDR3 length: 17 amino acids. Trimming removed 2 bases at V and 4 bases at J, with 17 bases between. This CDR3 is CASSQTLARLGTGELFF. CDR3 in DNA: TGCGCCAGCAGCCAAACCCTAGCACGGCTTGGCACCGGGGAGCTGTTTTTT.

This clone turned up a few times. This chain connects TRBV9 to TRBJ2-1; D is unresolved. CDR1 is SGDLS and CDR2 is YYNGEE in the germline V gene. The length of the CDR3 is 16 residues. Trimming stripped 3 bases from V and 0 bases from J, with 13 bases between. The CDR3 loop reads CASSAPGPSSYNEQFF. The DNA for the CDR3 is TGTGCCAGCAGCGCTCCCGGGCCGAGCTCCTACAATGAGCAGTTCTTC.

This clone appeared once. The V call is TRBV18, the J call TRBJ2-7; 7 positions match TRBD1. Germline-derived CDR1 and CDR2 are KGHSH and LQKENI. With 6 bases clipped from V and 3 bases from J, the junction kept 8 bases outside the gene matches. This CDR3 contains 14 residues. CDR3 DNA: TGTGCCAGCTCCCCTGGGACAGTTTTCTACGAGCAGTACTTC. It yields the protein CASSPGTVFYEQYF.